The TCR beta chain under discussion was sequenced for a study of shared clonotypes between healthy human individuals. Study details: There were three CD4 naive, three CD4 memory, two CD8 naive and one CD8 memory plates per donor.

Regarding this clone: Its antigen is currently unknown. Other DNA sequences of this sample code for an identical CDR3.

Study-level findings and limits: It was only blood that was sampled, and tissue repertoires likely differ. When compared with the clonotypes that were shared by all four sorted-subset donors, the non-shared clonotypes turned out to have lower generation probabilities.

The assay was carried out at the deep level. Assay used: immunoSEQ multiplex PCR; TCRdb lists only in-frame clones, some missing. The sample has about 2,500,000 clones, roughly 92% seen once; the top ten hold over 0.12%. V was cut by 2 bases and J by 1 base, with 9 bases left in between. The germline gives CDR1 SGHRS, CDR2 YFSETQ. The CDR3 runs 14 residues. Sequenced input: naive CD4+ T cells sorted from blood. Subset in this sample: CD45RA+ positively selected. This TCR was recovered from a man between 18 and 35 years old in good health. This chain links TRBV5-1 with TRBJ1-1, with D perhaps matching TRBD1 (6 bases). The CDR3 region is CASSFGGPNTEAFF. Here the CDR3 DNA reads TGCGCCAGCAGCTTCGGGGGCCCGAACACTGAAGCTTTCTTT. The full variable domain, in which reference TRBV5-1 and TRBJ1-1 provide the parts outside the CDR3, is KAGVTQTPRYLIKTRGQQVTLSCSPISGHRSVSWYQQTPGQGLQFLFEYFSETQRNKGNFPGRFSGRQFSNSRSEMNVSTLELGDSALYLCASSFGGPNTEAFFGQGTRLTVV.